A single sample is the source of the 4 T cell receptor beta chains below, sequenced in a study of T-cell memory formation after mild COVID-19. TCRdb redid the calling of the 5' RACE reads with MiXCR, one entry per CDR3 protein. The sample lists 190,000 or so distinct CDR3 sequences; about 21% were seen once. Specimen: PBMCs or a T cell subset sorted from them (not recorded which). Source of these receptors: an adult woman who had mild COVID-19 (a few samples of this study predate the infection). Cell type and time point are not known.

CDR3: CSVEIGEETQYF. The CDR3 DNA follows: TGCAGCGTTGAAATAGGGGAAGAGACCCAGTACTTC. V usage is TRBV29-1 and J usage is TRBJ2-5, with D possibly matching TRBD1 (5 bases). Germline CDR1 SQVTM, CDR2 ANQGSEA. The V gene lost 2 bases and the J gene lost 3 bases, with 7 bases spanning the gap. The CDR3 runs to 12 residues.

This sequence joins TRBV5-5 and TRBJ2-6; perhaps TRBD1 as D (6 bases). The CDR3 runs to 15 residues. The V and J ends lost 7 bases and 2 bases respectively, with 13 bases between them. CDR1 is SGHKS, CDR2 YYEKEE, per germline (reference sequence). The CDR3 coding sequence is TGTGCCAGCGGCCAACAGGGTGCTGGGGCCAACGTCCTGACTTTC. It yields the protein CASGQQGAGANVLTF.

J is TRBJ2-7 and V is TRBV4-3, with TRBD1 as a possible D gene (6 bases). Germline V gives CDR1 LGHNA, CDR2 YSLEER. The CDR3 is 15 residues long. V lost 4 bases and J 4 bases, leaving 17 bases between the germline ends. This chain's CDR3 is CASSPSHRDGYEQYF. The DNA for the CDR3 is TGCGCCAGCAGCCCATCCCACAGGGATGGGTACGAGCAGTACTTC.

For the CDR3, the DNA is TGTGCCAGCAGCTTAGGGGGAGATAAGGGGACTGAAGCTTTCTTT. Translating it yields CASSLGGDKGTEAFF. The V call is TRBV11-2, the J call TRBJ1-1, with a tentative D call TRBD1 (5 bases). CDR1 is SGHAT and CDR2 is FQNNGV in the germline V gene. V was clipped by 1 base and J by 5 bases, with 14 bases between them. CDR3 length: 15 residues.